This T cell receptor beta chain stems from a study of T cells in pancreatic ductal adenocarcinoma. Overall study findings and caveats: Mean clonality was about 0.12 in tumors and 0.06 to 0.085 in blood, not significantly different. Results skew toward the minority of patients with early-stage disease.

The CDR3 covers 11 residues. Trimming stripped 2 bases from V and 9 bases from J, with 6 bases between. The germline V gene encodes CDR1 SGHNT and CDR2 YYREEE (reference sequence). No neoadjuvant therapy was given to the selected pancreatic ductal adenocarcinoma patients before their surgery. This clone was detected only once. Its antigen is unidentified. Repertoires were generated with immunoSEQ multiplex PCR, while TCRdb's copy carries only in-frame clones and drops some. This sample has around 94,000 clones, with over 90% found just once. This sequence was found in a human donor with pancreatic ductal adenocarcinoma. The sample comprised PBMCs. This chain connects TRBV5-4 to TRBJ2-1; no definite D call. Written as DNA, the CDR3 is TGTGCCAGCAGCTTTTTTAGTGAGCAGTTCTTC. It yields the protein CASSFFSEQFF.